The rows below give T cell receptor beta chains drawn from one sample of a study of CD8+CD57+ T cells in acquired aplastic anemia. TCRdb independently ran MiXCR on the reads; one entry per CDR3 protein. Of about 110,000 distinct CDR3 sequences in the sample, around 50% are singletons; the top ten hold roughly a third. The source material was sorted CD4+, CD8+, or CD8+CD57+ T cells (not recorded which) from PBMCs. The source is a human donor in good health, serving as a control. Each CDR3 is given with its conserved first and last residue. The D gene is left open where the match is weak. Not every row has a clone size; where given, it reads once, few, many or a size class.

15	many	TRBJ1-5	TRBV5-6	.	TGTGCCAGCAGCTCCTACCGGGGACGAGGCCAGCCCCAGCATTTT	CASSSYRGRGQPQHF
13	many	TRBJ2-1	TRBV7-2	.	TGTGCCAGCAGCTTAGGGGGTGGCAATGAGCAGTTCTTC	CASSLGGGNEQFF
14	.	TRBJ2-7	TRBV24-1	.	TGTGCCACCAGTGATTTGATGCAGGGCGTCGGGCAGTACTTC	CATSDLMQGVGQYF
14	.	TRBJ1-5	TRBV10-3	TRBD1	TGTGCCAGCAGCCCGGGACAGCTCAATCAGCCCCAGCATTTT	CASSPGQLNQPQHF
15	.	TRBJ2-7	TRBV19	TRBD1	TGTGCCAGTAGCCCAGGACAGGGGGTGGACTACGAGCAGTACTTC	CASSPGQGVDYEQYF
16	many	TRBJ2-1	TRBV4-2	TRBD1	TGTGCCAGCAGCCCTATTGAACAGGACAGGGATAGTGAGCAGTTCTTC	CASSPIEQDRDSEQFF
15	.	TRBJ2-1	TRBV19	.	TGTGCCAGTAGTATGCGGGACGTCGGATACAATGAGCAGTTCTTC	CASSMRDVGYNEQFF
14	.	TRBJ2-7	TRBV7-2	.	TGTGCCTGGAGTTCACGGGGATTATCCTACGAGCAGTACTTC	CAWSSRGLSYEQYF
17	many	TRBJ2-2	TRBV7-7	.	TGTGCCAGCAGCCCCCCCCAGGGTACAGGGAACACCGGGGAGCTGTTTTTT	CASSPPQGTGNTGELFF
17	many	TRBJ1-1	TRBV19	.	TGTGCCAGTAGCACCGACACCGTGAGTACCGGGAGCACTGAAGCTTTCTTT	CASSTDTVSTGSTEAFF